The T cell receptor (beta chain) described here comes from a study of early T cells in non-severe SARS-CoV-2 infection. For the study at large: The sequenced material was bulk RNA from unsorted whole blood, and its chains were unpaired. Findings of the study overall: Anti-spike CD8 responses were favored by VDJdb matching, which missed private and CD4 specificities.

Looked up from germline, CDR1 is SGHNT and CDR2 is YENEEA. V was clipped by 5 bases and J by 1 base; unmatched bases: 3. The length of the CDR3 is 16 residues. About this clonotype itself: As yet, its antigen is unknown.

Separate cDNA molecules each had unique molecular identifiers attached to them. TCRdb used MiXCR to reprocess the 5' RACE reads, holding one entry per CDR3 protein. The sample carries under 60,000 distinct CDR3 sequences, 7% to 9% recorded once. This sequence joins TRBV11-3 and TRBJ2-3; 13 nucleotides match TRBD2. The source of this sequence is an adult who was a healthcare worker with PCR-confirmed SARS-CoV-2 infection or an uninfected control (not recorded which). The sequencing sample was made of whole blood. The CDR3 region has the DNA TGTGCCAGCAGCAACGGACTAGCGGGGGGCACAGATACGCAGTATTTT. Its translation: CASSNGLAGGTDTQYF.